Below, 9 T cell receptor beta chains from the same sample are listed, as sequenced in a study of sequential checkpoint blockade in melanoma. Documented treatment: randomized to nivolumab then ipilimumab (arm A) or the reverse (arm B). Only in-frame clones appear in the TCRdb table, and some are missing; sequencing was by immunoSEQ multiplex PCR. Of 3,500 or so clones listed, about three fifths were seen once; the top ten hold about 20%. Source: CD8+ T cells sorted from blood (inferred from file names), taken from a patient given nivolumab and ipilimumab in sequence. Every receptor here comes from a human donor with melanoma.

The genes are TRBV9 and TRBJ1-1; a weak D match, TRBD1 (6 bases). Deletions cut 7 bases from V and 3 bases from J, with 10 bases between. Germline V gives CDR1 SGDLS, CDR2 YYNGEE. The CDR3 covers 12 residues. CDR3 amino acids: CASRWGHTEAFF. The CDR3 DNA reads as TGTGCCAGCCGGTGGGGGCACACTGAAGCTTTCTTT.

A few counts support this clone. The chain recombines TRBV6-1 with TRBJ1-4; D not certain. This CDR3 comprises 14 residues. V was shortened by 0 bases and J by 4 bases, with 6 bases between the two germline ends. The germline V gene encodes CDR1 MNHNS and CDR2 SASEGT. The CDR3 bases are TGTGCCAGCAGTGAAGCGGGGAGTAATGAAAAACTGTTTTTT. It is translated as CASSEAGSNEKLFF.

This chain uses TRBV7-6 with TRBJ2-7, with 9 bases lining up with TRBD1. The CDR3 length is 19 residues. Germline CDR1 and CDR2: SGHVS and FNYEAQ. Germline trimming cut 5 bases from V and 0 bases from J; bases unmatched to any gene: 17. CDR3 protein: CASSLWEGQGSLSSYEQYF. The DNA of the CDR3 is TGTGCCAGCAGCCTATGGGAGGGACAGGGATCCTTAAGCTCCTACGAGCAGTACTTC.

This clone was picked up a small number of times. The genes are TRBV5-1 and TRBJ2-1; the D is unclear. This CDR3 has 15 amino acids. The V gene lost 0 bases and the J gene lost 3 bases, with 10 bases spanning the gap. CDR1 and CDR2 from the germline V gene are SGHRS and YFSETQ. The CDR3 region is CASSLDTPHYNEQFF. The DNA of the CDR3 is TGCGCCAGCAGCTTGGACACCCCCCACTACAATGAGCAGTTCTTC. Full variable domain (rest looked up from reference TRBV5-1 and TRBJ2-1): KAGVTQTPRYLIKTRGQQVTLSCSPISGHRSVSWYQQTPGQGLQFLFEYFSETQRNKGNFPGRFSGRQFSNSRSEMNVSTLELGDSALYLCASSLDTPHYNEQFFGPGTRLTVL.

The CDR3: CAEEGTGDNQPQHF. The CDR3 nucleotides read TGTGCCGAGGAAGGGACAGGGGACAATCAGCCCCAGCATTTT. The chain carries TRBV9 and TRBJ1-5; TRBD1 matches at 10 bases. Germline V CDR1 and CDR2: SGDLS, YYNGEE. V gave up 10 bases and J gave up 3 bases; unmatched junction bases: 7. There are 14 residues in the CDR3.

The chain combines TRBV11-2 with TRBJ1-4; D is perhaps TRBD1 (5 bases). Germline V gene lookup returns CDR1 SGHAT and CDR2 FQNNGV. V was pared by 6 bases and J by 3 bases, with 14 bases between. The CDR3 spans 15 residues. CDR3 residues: CASRARQGSNEKLFF. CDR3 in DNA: TGTGCCAGCAGGGCCCGTCAGGGATCTAATGAAAAACTGTTTTTT. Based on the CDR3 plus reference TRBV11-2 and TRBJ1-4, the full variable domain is EAGVAQSPRYKIIEKRQSVAFWCNPISGHATLYWYQQILGQGPKLLIQFQNNGVVDDSQLPKDRFSAERLKGVDSTLKIQPAKLEDSAVYLCASRARQGSNEKLFFGSGTQLSVL.

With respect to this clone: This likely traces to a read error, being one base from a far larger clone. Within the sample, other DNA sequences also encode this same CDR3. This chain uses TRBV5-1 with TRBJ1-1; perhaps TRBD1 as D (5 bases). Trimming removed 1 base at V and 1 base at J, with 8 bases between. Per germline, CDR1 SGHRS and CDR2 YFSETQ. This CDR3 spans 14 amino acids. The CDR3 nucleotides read TGCGCCAGCAGCTTGTGGGGGGAGAACACTGAAGCTTTCTTT. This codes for CASSLWGENTEAFF. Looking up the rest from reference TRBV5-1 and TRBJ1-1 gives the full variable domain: KAGVTQTPRYLIKTRGQQVTLSCSPISGHRSVSWYQQTPGQGLQFLFEYFSETQRNKGNFPGRFSGRQFSNSRSEMNVSTLELGDSALYLCASSLWGENTEAFFGQGTRLTVV.

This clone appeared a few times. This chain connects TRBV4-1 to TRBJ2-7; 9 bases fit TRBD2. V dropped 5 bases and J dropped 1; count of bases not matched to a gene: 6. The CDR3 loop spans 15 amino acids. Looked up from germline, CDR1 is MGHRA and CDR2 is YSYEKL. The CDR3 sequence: CASSATTSGSYEQYF. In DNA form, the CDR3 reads TGCGCCAGCAGCGCGACGACTAGCGGTTCCTACGAGCAGTACTTC.

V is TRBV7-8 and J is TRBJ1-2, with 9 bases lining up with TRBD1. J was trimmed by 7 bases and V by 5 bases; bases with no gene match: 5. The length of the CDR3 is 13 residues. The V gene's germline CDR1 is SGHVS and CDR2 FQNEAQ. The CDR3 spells CASSPTGGGGYTF. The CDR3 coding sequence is TGTGCCAGCAGCCCAACAGGGGGCGGTGGCTACACCTTC.